The text below deals with one T cell receptor beta chain. The antigen is not known. The data stem from a study of cytomegalovirus exposure and HLA in healthy donors. Study results and caveats: Analyses of presence/absence relied on an assumption of roughly uniform sequencing depth across donors. Across HLA loci, a later analysis found differing TCR association rates, with DRB1 most and HLA-C fewest.

The PCR was carried out with 60 Vbeta primers and 13 Jbeta primers. Clones were read by immunoSEQ multiplex PCR, and TCRdb kept only the in-frame ones, dropping some. The listing contains about 34,000 clones. These donors counted as nominally healthy when sampled, but unrecorded immune exposures were likely. The clonotype originates from a woman aged 40 to 55 in good health and CMV-seropositive. Sequencing was done on a sample of PBMCs.

This CDR3 is CASSITSGRVVRTQYF. The CDR3 coding sequence is TGTGCCAGCAGCATCACTAGCGGGAGAGTGGTCCGTACGCAGTATTTT. The chain has TRBV11-2 and TRBJ2-3, with 11 bases fitting TRBD2. Germline loops: CDR1 SGHAT, CDR2 FQNNGV. The CDR3 length is 16 residues. Losses at the gene ends were 5 bases for V and 8 bases for J; bases not matched to a gene: 12.